The clone carrying this T cell receptor beta chain has a handful of counts. Deletions cut 8 bases from V and 7 bases from J, with 21 bases between. There are 15 residues in the CDR3. Germline V gene sequence: CDR1 SNHLY, CDR2 FYNNEI. The data belong to a study of beta chain features in type 1 diabetes. Whole-study context: Cell yields, gender and age were comparable in patients and healthy donors.

Every bit of the isolated RNA underwent reverse transcription, so sequencing read expressed TCRB transcripts. The assay was immunoSEQ multiplex PCR, and TCRdb's table has in-frame clones only and misses some. The sample shows hundreds of thousands of clones, roughly a sixth of them seen only once. This receptor was taken from a young man in good health. This sequence joins TRBV2 and TRBJ1-5, with D possibly matching TRBD1 (6 bases). Sequencing input: naive CD4+ T cells from blood. The CDR3 reads CASRRSGGGSQPQHF. CDR3 nucleotide sequence: TGTGCCAGCCGAAGGTCGGGGGGCGGAAGCCAGCCCCAGCATTTT.